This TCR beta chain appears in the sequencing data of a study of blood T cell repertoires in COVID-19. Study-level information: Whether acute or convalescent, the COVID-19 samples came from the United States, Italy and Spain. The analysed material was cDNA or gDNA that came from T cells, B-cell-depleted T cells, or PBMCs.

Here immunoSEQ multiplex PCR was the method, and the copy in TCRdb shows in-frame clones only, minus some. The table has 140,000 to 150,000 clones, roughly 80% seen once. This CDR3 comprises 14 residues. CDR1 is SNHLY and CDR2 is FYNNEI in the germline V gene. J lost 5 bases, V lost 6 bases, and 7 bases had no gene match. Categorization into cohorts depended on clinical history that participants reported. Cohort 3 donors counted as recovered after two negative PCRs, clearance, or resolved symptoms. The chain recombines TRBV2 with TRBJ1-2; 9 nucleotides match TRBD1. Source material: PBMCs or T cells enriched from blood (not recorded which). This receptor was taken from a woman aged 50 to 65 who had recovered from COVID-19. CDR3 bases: TGTGCCAGCAGGGAGGACAGGGGCCAATATGGCTACACCTTC. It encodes CASREDRGQYGYTF.